The 26 T cell receptor beta chains in this list originate from one sample, sequenced in a study of cytotoxic CD8 clonotypes in ibrutinib-treated CLL. Libraries were prepared by immunoSEQ multiplex PCR; TCRdb keeps only in-frame clonotypes and omits some of them. The repertoire holds roughly 47,000 clones, with about half as singletons. Sequenced here: PBMCs, sampled after 12 months of ibrutinib treatment. The receptors shown here come from a human donor with chronic lymphocytic leukemia.

The CDR3 nucleotides read TGTGCCAGCAGCCTAGTCCGGGACAGCTACGAGCAGTACTTC. Its protein is CASSLVRDSYEQYF. This chain uses TRBV7-8 with TRBJ2-7, with 7 bases lining up with TRBD1. J was trimmed by 3 bases and V by 5 bases; bases with no gene match: 7. The V gene's germline CDR1 is SGHVS and CDR2 FQNEAQ. The length of the CDR3 is 14 residues. Using reference TRBV7-8 and TRBJ2-7 for the parts outside the CDR3, the full variable domain is GAGVSQSPRYKVAKRGQDVALRCDPISGHVSLFWYQQALGQGPEFLTYFQNEAQLDKSGLPSDRFFAERPEGSVSTLKIQRTQQEDSAVYLCASSLVRDSYEQYFGPGTRLTVT.

This clone turned up a few times. The chain joins TRBV2 to TRBJ1-2; maybe TRBD1 (5 bases). Germline CDR1 and CDR2: SNHLY and FYNNEI. V was shortened by 4 bases and J by 8 bases, with 14 bases between the two germline ends. The CDR3 contains 13 residues. CDR3 amino acids: CASSAIGVLGYTF. DNA for the CDR3: TGTGCCAGCAGTGCTATAGGGGTCCTGGGCTACACCTTC.

This clone has more than one count but fewer than ten. The CDR3 nucleotides read TGCAGCCAAGCGGTACAAGAGACCCAGTACTTC. This gives the protein CSQAVQETQYF. The chain combines TRBV20-1 with TRBJ2-5; D perhaps matches TRBD2 (5 bases). The CDR3 totals 11 residues. Germline values: CDR1 DFQATT, CDR2 SNEGSKA (reference sequence).

The rearrangement uses TRBV2 and TRBJ1-1; D ambiguous. Trimming took off 7 bases at V and 6 bases at J, with 15 bases between the two ends. The CDR3 totals 13 residues. CDR1 and CDR2 (germline): SNHLY, FYNNEI. CDR3 in amino acids: CASTGSWVAEAFF. CDR3 coding DNA: TGTGCCAGCACGGGGTCCTGGGTCGCTGAAGCTTTCTTT.

The V and J genes are TRBV10-3 and TRBJ2-1; 14 positions match TRBD2. Germline V CDR1 and CDR2: ENHRY, SYGVKD. The J segment lost 8 bases and the V segment lost 7 bases, leaving 4 bases of the junction unmatched. This CDR3 is 14 amino acids long. CDR3 sequence (DNA): TGTGCCATCAAAGGGACTAGCGGGGGTGATGAGCAGTTCTTC. Amino acids: CAIKGTSGGDEQFF.

This chain links TRBV29-1 with TRBJ1-2; maybe TRBD1 (6 bases). The CDR3 runs 12 residues. Trimming took off 5 bases at V and 4 bases at J, with 11 bases between the two ends. Germline V gene sequence: CDR1 SQVTM, CDR2 ANQGSEA. The CDR3 here is CSVSGGGYGYTF. DNA of the CDR3: TGCAGCGTTTCTGGGGGCGGCTATGGCTACACCTTC.

The chain is built from TRBV5-1 and TRBJ2-7; tentative D call: TRBD1 (6 bases). The CDR3 consists of 14 residues. Germline CDR1 is SGHRS and CDR2 is YFSETQ. V was trimmed by 3 bases and J by 3 bases, leaving 13 bases between them. In DNA, the CDR3 is TGCGCCAGCAGCTCCATGGGACAAGACTACGAGCAGTACTTC. Amino acids: CASSSMGQDYEQYF.

This chain connects TRBV7-9 to TRBJ2-2, with D unresolved. There are 16 residues in the CDR3. Germline lookup yields CDR1 SEHNR and CDR2 FQNEAQ (reference sequence). Trimming left V 5 bases short and J 1 base short, with 14 bases between. CDR3 in amino acids: CASSPLNTGNTGELFF. As DNA, the CDR3 is TGTGCCAGCAGCCCCCTCAACACTGGGAACACCGGGGAGCTGTTTTTT.

This clone was seen only a few times. V is TRBV29-1 and J is TRBJ1-2, with D perhaps matching TRBD1 (5 bases). Per the germline V gene, CDR1 is SQVTM and CDR2 is ANQGSEA. The CDR3 sequence is 12 residues long. With 3 bases removed from V and 7 bases from J, the gap between germline ends came to 12 bases. The CDR3 protein is CSVEAGRGGYTF. Here the CDR3 DNA reads TGCAGCGTTGAGGCGGGGAGGGGTGGCTACACCTTC.

The genes are TRBV9 and TRBJ2-6; weak D call: TRBD1 (5 bases). V shed 6 bases and J shed 2 bases, with 9 bases lying between them. The length of the CDR3 is 14 residues. The germline V gene encodes CDR1 SGDLS and CDR2 YYNGEE. The CDR3 region is CASKLDTGANVLTF. The CDR3 coding sequence is TGTGCCAGCAAGCTGGACACTGGGGCCAACGTCCTGACTTTC.

The chain combines TRBV5-4 with TRBJ2-7; D is uncertain. There are 14 residues in the CDR3. V was pared by 9 bases and J by 4 bases, with 20 bases between. CDR1 and CDR2 from the germline V gene are SGHNT and YYREEE (reference sequence). CDR3 sequence (DNA): TGTGCCACCCAGGACCCCGAGAAGCCGTACGAGCAGTACTTC. The encoded protein is CATQDPEKPYEQYF.

For the CDR3, the DNA is TGCGCCAGCAGCTTGACCGCTCCCGGGGACACCGGGGAGCTGTTTTTT. Translated, it gives CASSLTAPGDTGELFF. The rearrangement uses TRBV5-1 and TRBJ2-2; possibly TRBD2 for D (5 bases). Trimming removed 1 base from V and 3 bases from J, with 13 bases in between. Per the germline V gene, CDR1 is SGHRS and CDR2 is YFSETQ. The CDR3 is 16 amino acids.

The rearrangement joins TRBV5-1 to TRBJ2-1; no clear D gene. V lost 6 bases to trimming and J lost 2 bases, with 9 bases between them. Germline CDR1 and CDR2: SGHRS and YFSETQ. The CDR3 spans 13 residues. CDR3 in amino acids: CASNNPPYNEQFF. CDR3 bases: TGCGCCAGCAACAACCCCCCCTACAATGAGCAGTTCTTC.

The genes are TRBV7-2 and TRBJ1-5, with TRBD1 as a possible D gene (5 bases). With 6 bases removed from V and 4 bases from J, the gap between germline ends came to 16 bases. Germline V gene lookup returns CDR1 SGHTA and CDR2 FQGNSA. The CDR3 is made up of 15 amino acids. The CDR3 DNA is TGTGCCAGCAGTTTGGGGACGGTAGAGAATCAGCCCCAGCATTTT. Translating it yields CASSLGTVENQPQHF.

The V call is TRBV19, the J call TRBJ1-3; D remains ambiguous. The V gene's germline CDR1 is LNHDA and CDR2 SQIVND (reference sequence). V lost 6 bases and J 0 bases, leaving 6 bases between the germline ends. This CDR3 has 13 amino acids. DNA for the CDR3: TGTGCCAGTAGAGGGTCCTCTGGAAACACCATATATTTT. It codes for CASRGSSGNTIYF.

CDR3 sequence reads: CASSGGIVSPLHF. CDR3 in DNA: TGTGCCTCCTCAGGGGGTATCGTTTCACCCCTCCACTTT. The chain links TRBV30 to TRBJ1-6; 7 positions agree with TRBD1. J gave up 9 bases and V 7 bases, and 9 bases lay outside the gene matches. The CDR3 has 13 residues. Germline V gene data show CDR1 as GTSNPN and CDR2 as SVGIG (reference sequence).

The chain has TRBV18 and TRBJ2-7; TRBD2 is a possible D gene (5 bases). The CDR3 has 13 residues. CDR1 and CDR2 from the germline V gene are KGHSH and LQKENI. The V end lost 0 bases, the J end lost 4 bases, and 7 bases lay between the germline ends. The CDR3 protein is CASSPPEEYEQYF. The CDR3 DNA reads as TGTGCCAGCTCACCACCGGAGGAGTACGAGCAGTACTTC.

The gene calls are TRBV7-8 and TRBJ2-5; D tentatively fits TRBD1 or TRBD2 (7 bases each). The CDR3 length is 16 residues. CDR1 and CDR2 from the germline V gene are SGHVS and FQNEAQ. Trimming stripped 1 base from V and 6 bases from J, with 18 bases between. Written as DNA, the CDR3 is TGTGCCAGCAGCTTAGAGGGAGGGGGCGGTATGAAGACCCAGTACTTC. It is translated as CASSLEGGGGMKTQYF.

As for this clone: Sequence at one end of the junction differs from germline and may be a read error. This chain connects TRBV7-7 to TRBJ2-2; TRBD1 matches at 8 bases. Germline V gene lookup returns CDR1 SSHAT and CDR2 FNYEAQ (reference sequence). The CDR3 extends over 15 amino acids. CDR3 nucleotide sequence: TGTGCTAGCAGCTTAGGACAGGGAGACACCGGGGAGCTGTTTTTT. As protein: CASSLGQGDTGELFF.

The chain links TRBV7-9 to TRBJ2-7; 9 bases line up with TRBD2. Trimming at V came to 4 bases and at J to 12 bases, leaving 7 bases not matched to a gene. Germline lookup yields CDR1 SEHNR and CDR2 FQNEAQ (reference sequence). The CDR3 spans 12 residues. As DNA, the CDR3 is TGTGCCAGCAGCTGGGATAGCGGGAGAGGGTACTTC. It codes for CASSWDSGRGYF.

Of note for this clone: Other DNA variants within this sample encode the same CDR3. The chain links TRBV15 to TRBJ2-5, with D possibly TRBD2 on 5 matching bases. Trimming removed 0 bases at V and 2 bases at J, with 10 bases between. In germline, CDR1 is LNHNV, CDR2 YYDKDF (reference sequence). This CDR3 comprises 15 residues. The CDR3 spells CATSRDPGKQETQYF. CDR3 DNA sequence: TGTGCCACCAGCAGAGATCCGGGAAAACAAGAGACCCAGTACTTC.

The chain carries TRBV5-1 and TRBJ2-1; no definite D call. V shed 3 bases and J shed 8 bases, with 9 bases lying between them. The CDR3 is 12 amino acids. Germline V lookup: CDR1 SGHRS, CDR2 YFSETQ. The CDR3 sequence is CASSSGMDEQFF. The CDR3, as DNA: TGCGCCAGCAGCTCCGGAATGGATGAGCAGTTCTTC.

The V and J genes are TRBV5-1 and TRBJ2-3; 11 bases align to TRBD2. CDR3 length: 14 amino acids. V dropped 5 bases and J dropped 5; count of bases not matched to a gene: 4. Germline values: CDR1 SGHRS, CDR2 YFSETQ. The CDR3 DNA sequence: TGCGCCAGCAGGACTAGCGGGAAGTTAGATACGCAGTATTTT. The encoded protein is CASRTSGKLDTQYF.

The gene calls are TRBV5-1 and TRBJ2-1; no definite D call. Germline V gives CDR1 SGHRS, CDR2 YFSETQ. The CDR3 loop spans 16 amino acids. Trimming took off 0 bases at V and 0 bases at J, with 10 bases between the two ends. DNA for the CDR3: TGCGCCAGCAGCTTGGCCCTCAGAAGCTCCTACAATGAGCAGTTCTTC. Residues: CASSLALRSSYNEQFF. Complete variable domain (other parts from reference TRBV5-1 and TRBJ2-1): KAGVTQTPRYLIKTRGQQVTLSCSPISGHRSVSWYQQTPGQGLQFLFEYFSETQRNKGNFPGRFSGRQFSNSRSEMNVSTLELGDSALYLCASSLALRSSYNEQFFGPGTRLTVL.

V gene TRBV27 combines with J gene TRBJ2-3; 8 bases line up with TRBD2. The CDR3 is 15 residues long. V trimming: 4 bases; J trimming: 3 bases; junction bases outside the gene matches: 6. Germline CDR1 MNHEY, CDR2 SMNVEV (reference sequence). The CDR3 nucleotides read TGTGCCAGCAGTTCCATAGCGGGATTGACAGATACGCAGTATTTT. Translation gives CASSSIAGLTDTQYF.

The rearrangement joins TRBV5-5 to TRBJ1-1, with D uncertain. This CDR3 has 14 amino acids. Deletions cut 0 bases from V and 5 bases from J, with 11 bases between. CDR1 and CDR2 from the germline V gene are SGHKS and YYEKEE (reference sequence). CDR3 sequence: CASSLGSGGTEAFF. In DNA form, the CDR3 reads TGTGCCAGCAGCTTGGGTTCGGGAGGGACTGAAGCTTTCTTT. The full variable domain, its missing parts supplied by reference TRBV5-5 and TRBJ1-1, is DAGVTQSPTHLIKTRGQQVTLRCSPISGHKSVSWYQQVLGQGPQFIFQYYEKEERGRGNFPDRFSARQFPNYSSELNVNALLLGDSALYLCASSLGSGGTEAFFGQGTRLTVV.